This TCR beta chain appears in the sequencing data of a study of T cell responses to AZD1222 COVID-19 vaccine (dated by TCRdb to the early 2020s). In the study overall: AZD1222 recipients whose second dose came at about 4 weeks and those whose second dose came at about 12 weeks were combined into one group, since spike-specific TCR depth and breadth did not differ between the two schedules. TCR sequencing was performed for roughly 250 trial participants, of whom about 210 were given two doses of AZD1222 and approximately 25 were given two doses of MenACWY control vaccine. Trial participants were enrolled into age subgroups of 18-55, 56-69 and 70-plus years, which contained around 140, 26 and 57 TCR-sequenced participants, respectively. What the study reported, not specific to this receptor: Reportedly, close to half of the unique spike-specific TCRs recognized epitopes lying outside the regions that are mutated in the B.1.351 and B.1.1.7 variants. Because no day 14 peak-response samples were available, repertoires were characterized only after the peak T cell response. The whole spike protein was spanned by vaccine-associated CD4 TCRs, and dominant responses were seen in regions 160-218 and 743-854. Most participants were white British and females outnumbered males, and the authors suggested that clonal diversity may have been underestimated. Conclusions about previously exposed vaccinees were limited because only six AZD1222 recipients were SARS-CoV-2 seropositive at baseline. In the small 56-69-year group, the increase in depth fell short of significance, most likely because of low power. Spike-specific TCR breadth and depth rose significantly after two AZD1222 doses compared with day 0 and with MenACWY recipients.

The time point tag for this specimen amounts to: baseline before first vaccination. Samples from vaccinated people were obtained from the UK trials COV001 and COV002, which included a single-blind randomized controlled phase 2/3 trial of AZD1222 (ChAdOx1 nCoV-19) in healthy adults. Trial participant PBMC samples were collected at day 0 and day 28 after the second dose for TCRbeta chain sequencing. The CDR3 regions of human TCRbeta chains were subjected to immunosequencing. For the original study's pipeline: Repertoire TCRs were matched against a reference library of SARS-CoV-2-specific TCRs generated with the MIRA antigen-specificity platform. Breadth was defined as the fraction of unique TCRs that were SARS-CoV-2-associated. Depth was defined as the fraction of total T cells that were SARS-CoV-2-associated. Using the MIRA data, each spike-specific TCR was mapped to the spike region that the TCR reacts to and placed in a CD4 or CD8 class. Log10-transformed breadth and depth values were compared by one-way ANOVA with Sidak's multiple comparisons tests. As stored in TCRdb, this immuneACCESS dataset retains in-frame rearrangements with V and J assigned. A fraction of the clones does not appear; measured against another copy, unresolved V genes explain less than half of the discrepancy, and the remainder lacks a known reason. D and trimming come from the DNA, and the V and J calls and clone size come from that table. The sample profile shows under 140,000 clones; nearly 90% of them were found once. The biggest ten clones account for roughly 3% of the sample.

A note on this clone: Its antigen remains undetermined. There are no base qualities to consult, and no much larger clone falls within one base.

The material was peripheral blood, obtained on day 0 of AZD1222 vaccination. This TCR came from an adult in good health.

The CDR3 protein: CASSADRANYNEQFF. The DNA sequence reads TGTGCCAGCAGCGCAGACAGGGCGAACTACAATGAGCAGTTCTTC. The sequence joins TRBV2 to TRBJ2-1; 7 central bases correspond to TRBD1. The CDR3 numbers 15 residues from cysteine through phenylalanine. CDR3 DNA only is kept here, 45 bases in frame from base 1. The CDR1 and CDR2 encoded by the germline V gene are SNHLY and FYNNEI. V lost 6 bases and J lost 3 bases, and the count of bases not matched to a germline gene is 8.